The rows below give T cell receptor beta chains drawn from one sample of a study of blood T cell repertoires in COVID-19. Clones were sequenced by immunoSEQ multiplex PCR, and TCRdb holds only the in-frame ones, with some missing. The table includes some 100,000 clones, approximately 86% detected once. The material sequenced was peripheral blood. Every receptor here comes from a human donor in a cohort sampled during active COVID-19. The CDR3 runs from the conserved cysteine through the conserved F or W. D genes are given only for firm matches. For some rows the clone size is stated as once, few or many, or as a class when expanded; others skip it.

j_call v_call clone_size d_call cdr3_nt cdr3_aa
TRBJ2-7 TRBV7-8 once . TGTGCCAGCAGCTTAGTATTGCAGGGGGGAGCCTACGAGCAGTACTTC CASSLVLQGGAYEQYF
TRBJ2-5 TRBV4-1 . . TGCGCCAGCAGCCAAGGAGGGGGGGTCCGGCAAGAGACCCAGTACTTC CASSQGGGVRQETQYF
TRBJ2-2 TRBV11-2 . . TGTGCCAGCAGCTTAGTCTTCGAGGGTCTGGACACCGGGGAGCTGTTTTTT CASSLVFEGLDTGELFF
TRBJ1-2 TRBV6-5 . . TGTGCCAGCGCCCCGACGGGGAGCTATGGCTACACCTTC CASAPTGSYGYTF
TRBJ1-6 TRBV6-5 . . TGTGCCAGCAGTTACCGCAGATCTTATAATTCACCCCTCCACTTT CASSYRRSYNSPLHF
TRBJ1-1 TRBV7-9 . . TGTGCCAGCAGCTTAACAGGAGTGAACACTGAAGCTTTCTTT CASSLTGVNTEAFF
TRBJ1-1 TRBV11-3 . TRBD1 TGTGCCAGCAGCCCCGGACAGGGGGCAGTAGGGAACACTGAAGCTTTCTTT CASSPGQGAVGNTEAFF
TRBJ2-7 TRBV7-2 . TRBD2 TGTGCCAGCAGCTTAGCGACTAGCGGGGCCTACGAGCAGTACTTC CASSLATSGAYEQYF
TRBJ2-3 TRBV7-2 . TRBD2 TGTGCCAGCAGCTTAAGCGGGGGTAGCGGCGGCACAGATACGCAGTATTTT CASSLSGGSGGTDTQYF
TRBJ1-5 TRBV5-1 . TRBD1 TGCGCCAGCAGCTTGGAGGGGGCGTACAATCAGCCCCAGCATTTT CASSLEGAYNQPQHF
TRBJ2-1 TRBV2 . . TGTGCCAGCCGGAGAAATGAGCAGTTCTTC CASRRNEQFF
TRBJ1-3 TRBV30 . . TGTGCCTGGACCCTAAACAGGCTCTCTGGAAACACCATATATTTT CAWTLNRLSGNTIYF
TRBJ2-1 TRBV5-1 . . TGCGCCAGCAGCTTGATCCGGAGCTCCTACAATGAGCAGTTCTTC CASSLIRSSYNEQFF
TRBJ1-3 TRBV27 . . TGTGCCAGCAGTTTTTCCCACTCTGGAAACACCATATATTTT CASSFSHSGNTIYF
TRBJ2-5 TRBV4-2 . TRBD2 TGTGCCAGCAGCCCCACCGGGACTAGCGGGAGGGCCCGGCAAGAGACCCAGTACTTC CASSPTGTSGRARQETQYF
TRBJ2-7 TRBV18 . . TGTGCCAGCTCACCGTCCACCTACGAGCAGTACTTC CASSPSTYEQYF
TRBJ2-1 TRBV14 . . TGTGCCAGCAGCCAAGATTTAAGGAGCGAGCAGTTCTTC CASSQDLRSEQFF
TRBJ2-5 TRBV3-1/TRBV3-2 . . TGTGCCAGCAGCCAGGGAGGCGGGGAGACCCAGTACTTC CASSQGGGETQYF
TRBJ2-5 TRBV6-6 . TRBD2 TGTGCCAGCAGTTACGAGTTAGCGGGGGGTGAGACCCAGTACTTC CASSYELAGGETQYF
TRBJ1-2 TRBV9 . TRBD1 TGTGCCAGCAGCGTCACAACAGGGGTTGGCTACACCTTC CASSVTTGVGYTF
TRBJ1-1 TRBV6-5 . . TGTGCCAGCAGTCTTGGCAGGTTGAACACTGAAGCTTTCTTT CASSLGRLNTEAFF
TRBJ2-2 TRBV5-1 . . TGCGCCAGCAGCTTGCGGAGTGCGAACACCGGGGAGCTGTTTTTT CASSLRSANTGELFF
TRBJ2-1 TRBV7-2 . . TGTGCCAGCAGCTTAGGACAGAACAATGAGCAGTTCTTC CASSLGQNNEQFF
TRBJ2-2 TRBV19 . . TGTGCCAGTAGTACGACTAGAGGGGACACCGGGGAGCTGTTTTTT CASSTTRGDTGELFF
TRBJ2-5 TRBV18 . . TGTGCCAGCTCACCACGGACAACAAACCAAGAGACCCAGTACTTC CASSPRTTNQETQYF
TRBJ2-2 TRBV2 . TRBD1 TGTGCCAGCAGTCAGACAGGGGCTGGGGGGACCGGGGAGCTGTTTTTT CASSQTGAGGTGELFF
TRBJ1-2 TRBV4-1 . TRBD1 TGCGCCAGCAGCTCTCAGGGGGAAGGATTTTATGGCTACACCTTC CASSSQGEGFYGYTF
TRBJ2-7 TRBV18 . . TGTGCCAGCTCACCCAGGATGCAGGGAAATTTGGACGAGCAGTACTTC CASSPRMQGNLDEQYF
TRBJ2-7 TRBV11-3 . . TGTGCCAGCAGCTCACCTCCCGGAGCCTACGAGCAGTACTTC CASSSPPGAYEQYF
TRBJ1-2 TRBV25-1 . TRBD1 TGTGCCAGCAGTGGCGGACAGGGAAACTATGGCTACACCTTC CASSGGQGNYGYTF
TRBJ1-1 TRBV18 . . TGTGCCAGCTCACCTCGGGGGGGGACGAGTACTGAAGCTTTCTTT CASSPRGGTSTEAFF
TRBJ1-2 TRBV6-6 . . TGTGCCAGCAGTCAGGGACTTTCCCTTAGTCTTAGTCACTATGGCTACACCTTC CASSQGLSLSLSHYGYTF
TRBJ2-5 TRBV14 . . TGTGCCAGCAGCCCGGGGGGCAGACAAGAGACCCAGTACTTC CASSPGGRQETQYF
TRBJ2-1 TRBV4-2 . TRBD2 TGTGCCAGCAGCCAAGCTACTGGACTAGCAGGGTCCTACAATGAGCAGTTCTTC CASSQATGLAGSYNEQFF
TRBJ1-6 TRBV7-9 . . TGTGCCAGCAGCTATAGCGGGAGGTATTCACCCCTCCACTTT CASSYSGRYSPLHF
TRBJ2-1 TRBV19 . TRBD2 TGTGCCAGCACCCCCGCTAGCGGGGGGGCTAATGAGCAGTTCTTC CASTPASGGANEQFF
TRBJ2-1 TRBV5-6 . TRBD1 TGTGCCAGCAGCTGGGGGACAGACTACTCCTACAATGAGCAGTTCTTC CASSWGTDYSYNEQFF
TRBJ2-7 TRBV19 . . TGTGCCAGTAGTATAGGAGGAGGTCGAGGTTCTTCCTACGAGCAGTACTTC CASSIGGGRGSSYEQYF
TRBJ1-4 TRBV6-4 . . TGTGCCAGCAGTGGCGATCGGACACAGGCTAATGAAAAACTGTTTTTT CASSGDRTQANEKLFF
TRBJ2-2 TRBV18 . . TGTGCCAGCTCACCCCTCGTTACCGGGGAGCTGTTTTTT CASSPLVTGELFF
TRBJ2-5 TRBV6-5 few TRBD1 TGTGCCAGCAGTTCCCTCCCCGGACAGGGGTCGGAGACCCAGTACTTC CASSSLPGQGSETQYF
TRBJ2-1 TRBV15 once TRBD2 TGTGCCACCAGCAGGGCTAGCGGGAGAAGCGATGAGCAGTTCTTC CATSRASGRSDEQFF
TRBJ2-7 TRBV6-5 . . TGTGCCAGCAGTTCCCACTACGAGCAGTACTTC CASSSHYEQYF
TRBJ2-7 TRBV6-6 . . TGTGCCAGCATCTACAAGCAGGGGAGCTCCTACGAGCAGTACTTC CASIYKQGSSYEQYF
TRBJ2-7 TRBV7-2 . TRBD2 TGTGCCAGCAGCCTCAGTTCTAGCGGGAGTGTCTACGAGCAGTACTTC CASSLSSSGSVYEQYF
TRBJ2-1 TRBV19 . TRBD2 TGTGCCAGTAGACAGCTAGCGGGAGGGAATGAGCAGTTCTTC CASRQLAGGNEQFF
TRBJ2-3 TRBV28 few TRBD2 TGTGCCAGCAGTTCCCATAGCGGGGGGTTCTCAGATACGCAGTATTTT CASSSHSGGFSDTQYF
TRBJ2-2 TRBV6-5 . . TGTGCCAGCACTCCAGGGTCTGGCGGGGAGCTGTTTTTT CASTPGSGGELFF
TRBJ1-2 TRBV5-6 . TRBD1 TGTGCCAGCTCTACGCGGGACAGGGGCGTCTATGGCTACACCTTC CASSTRDRGVYGYTF
TRBJ1-3 TRBV15 few . TGTGCCACCAGCAGAGATTTGAGCTCTGGAAACACCATATATTTT CATSRDLSSGNTIYF
TRBJ1-5 TRBV4-1 few . TGCGCCAGCAGCCAAGATTTTGGGGGGAGGGATCAGCCCCAGCATTTT CASSQDFGGRDQPQHF
TRBJ1-4 TRBV5-1 . TRBD1 TGCGCCAGCAGCCCCAGGGGGTTCGGGGAAAAACTGTTTTTT CASSPRGFGEKLFF
TRBJ1-1 TRBV18 . . TGTGCCAGCTCACCACCGGCCCCTCGGAACACTGAAGCTTTCTTT CASSPPAPRNTEAFF
TRBJ2-3 TRBV10-1 . . TGCGCCAGCAGTGAGCCCGGGTCGGGTGTAGATACGCAGTATTTT CASSEPGSGVDTQYF
TRBJ1-4 TRBV2 . . TGTGCCAGCAGTTATCAGTCCCGAGGTAATGAAAAACTGTTTTTT CASSYQSRGNEKLFF
TRBJ1-1 TRBV3-1/TRBV3-2 . . TGTGCCAGCAGCCAAGTCATGAACACTGAAGCTTTCTTT CASSQVMNTEAFF
TRBJ1-4 TRBV15 . TRBD1 TGTGCCACCAGCAGACCTCCGGGACAGGGTAATGAAAAACTGTTTTTT CATSRPPGQGNEKLFF
TRBJ2-3 TRBV5-4 . . TGTGCCAGCAGCTTGGGCGGGGCCTCTAGCACAGATACGCAGTATTTT CASSLGGASSTDTQYF
TRBJ1-2 TRBV24-1 . . TGTGCCACCAGTCAAACAGGTCCTATGGGCTACACCTTC CATSQTGPMGYTF
TRBJ2-5 TRBV6-6 . TRBD1 TGTGCCAGCAGGTCCTCCGGGACAGGGTACGAAGAGACCCAGTACTTC CASRSSGTGYEETQYF